The 5 T cell receptor beta chains listed next were all sequenced from one sample in a study of cytomegalovirus exposure and HLA in healthy donors. In the PCR, 60 Vbeta and 13 Jbeta primers were used. Profiling relied on immunoSEQ multiplex PCR, and the TCRdb table lists in-frame clones only, not all of them. This repertoire includes about 160,000 clones. The sequenced material came from PBMCs. All receptors derive from a woman between 55 and 75 years old in good health and CMV-seronegative.

The chain employs TRBV5-1 and TRBJ1-1, with D uncertain. Germline V gene data show CDR1 as SGHRS and CDR2 as YFSETQ. The CDR3 has 13 residues. Deletions cut 6 bases from V and 2 bases from J, with 11 bases between. The CDR3 coding sequence is TGCGCCAGCACAGTTGGAGAAAACACTGAAGCTTTCTTT. Its protein product is CASTVGENTEAFF.

The rearrangement links TRBV5-1 to TRBJ2-1, with D perhaps matching TRBD1 (5 bases). This CDR3 region has 14 residues. CDR1 and CDR2 from the germline V gene are SGHRS and YFSETQ. The V end was cut by 7 bases, the J end by 7 bases, with 18 bases between. The CDR3 sequence is CASRSSGIANEQFF. Written as DNA, the CDR3 is TGCGCCAGCCGCTCTTCAGGGATTGCGAATGAGCAGTTCTTC.

The chain is built from TRBV28 and TRBJ1-2; the D gene is possibly TRBD1 (6 bases). Trimming cost V 1 base and J 8 bases, with 14 bases left between them. Germline loops: CDR1 MDHEN, CDR2 SYDVKM. This CDR3 spans 14 amino acids. The CDR3 DNA follows: TGTGCCAGCAGTTTATTGGCAGGGGTAAGGGGCTACACCTTC. Its translation: CASSLLAGVRGYTF.

V gene TRBV7-6 combines with J gene TRBJ2-5; 13 nucleotides agree with TRBD2. CDR1 SGHVS and CDR2 FNYEAQ come from the germline V gene. After removal of 5 bases from V and 6 bases from J, the junction contained 6 bases not matched to a gene. CDR3 size: 15 residues. CDR3: CASSMGLAGLQTQYF. The DNA of the CDR3 is TGTGCCAGCAGCATGGGACTAGCGGGGCTGCAGACCCAGTACTTC.

The chain is built from TRBV5-4 and TRBJ1-6; 8 nucleotides align to TRBD1. This CDR3 comprises 14 residues. Germline values: CDR1 SGHNT, CDR2 YYREEE (reference sequence). V lost 1 base, J lost 7 bases, and 1 base stayed unmatched. The CDR3 coding sequence is TGTGCCAGCAGCTTGACAGGGGGGAATTCACCCCTCCACTTT. It yields the protein CASSLTGGNSPLHF.